This TCR beta chain was sequenced in a study of blood T cell repertoires in COVID-19 (dated by TCRdb to 2018 to 2020). Study-level background: Collaborator samples came from the United States, Italy and Spain and covered acute and convalescent phases of COVID-19. The material from the prospective study consisted of cDNA or gDNA derived from T cells, B-cell-depleted T cells, or PBMCs. Deeply sampled blood TCRbeta repertoires from subjects exposed to, actively infected with, or recovered from COVID-19 were included in the dataset. The repertoires were made available in a free public database intended to serve as a resource for research on the immune response to SARS-CoV-2. Samples were obtained from the ongoing ImmuneRACE study (first 160 participants) and from 1,254 subjects provided by 6 global collaborators. Nearly every sample came with metadata listing a de-identified subject ID, COVID-19 status, age in years and sex. Where HLA class I and class II types were available, the types were taken from metadata supplied by the sample provider, not from assay-based typing.

In the case of this clone: Its antigen remains undetermined. The input lacks base qualities; no much larger clone sits a single base away.

Each collaborating institution followed its own protocols to collect whole blood in K2EDTA tubes. For TCRbeta analysis, collaborators shipped samples as frozen whole blood, isolated PBMCs, or DNA extracted from either of those sample types. On the study overall, not on this receptor specifically: The quantity of clinical and demographic metadata differed by source and by participant and was supplied without curation.

TCRbeta CDR3 regions were amplified from genomic DNA by means of the immunoSEQ Assay, a bias-controlled multiplex PCR. The authors processed their data as follows. The number of nucleated cells in each sample was estimated by amplification of reference gene primers within the assay. To quantify the absolute abundance of each unique TCRbeta CDR3 rearrangement, sequence reads were collapsed and filtered. For each sample, productive Simpson clonality was calculated by taking the square root of Simpson's diversity index across productive rearrangements. Sourced from immuneACCESS, this table was stored by TCRdb with only in-frame sequences that have V and J called. A share of the clones is absent; for the studies checked, an unresolved V gene accounts for under half, and the remainder has no known explanation. Clonal size and the V and J genes are those of that table, whereas D and trimming came from the DNA. The sample data list 150,000 to 200,000 clones, and about 86% of these were observed just once. More than 3% of the sample is held by the ten biggest clonotypes.

CDR1 is given as SGDLS and CDR2 as YYNGEE, both from the germline V gene. The V end loses 0 bases and the J end loses 7 bases, and a stretch of 14 bases separates them. Its CDR3 holds 14 amino acids, cysteine through phenylalanine. Only the CDR3 part of the read is kept: 42 bases, read in frame from the first base. This TCR was sampled from a woman in her 70s with acute or convalescent COVID-19. Recombination linked TRBV9 to TRBJ2-7, with no reliable assignment of the D segment. Input material: peripheral blood. The bases read TGTGCCAGCAGCGTAGGTGACACCGTTTTTGAGCAGTACTTC. The encoded protein is CASSVGDTVFEQYF. Where the CDR3 stops, the reference TRBV9 and TRBJ2-7 genes take over; the full variable domain is DSGVTQTPKHLITATGQRVTLRCSPRSGDLSVYWYQQSLDQGLQFLIQYYNGEERAKGNILERFSAQQFPDLHSELNLSSLELGDSALYFCASSVGDTVFEQYFGPGTRLTVT.